This T cell receptor (beta chain) was identified in a study of control samples from healthy donors and cancer patients. Measured with immunoSEQ multiplex PCR; TCRdb has only the in-frame clones, and not every one. The top ten hold roughly 3.5% of the sample, which has over 85,000 clones, approximately 88% seen once. From germline, CDR1 is LGHDT and CDR2 YNNKEL (reference sequence). The CDR3 is made up of 14 amino acids. V was pared by 2 bases and J by 4 bases, with 11 bases between. The material sequenced was PBMCs. The TCR originated in a woman aged 55-69 years with lung cancer. The chain links TRBV3-1 (or the pseudogene TRBV3-2) to TRBJ1-2, with D possibly TRBD1 on 5 matching bases. The CDR3 is CASSQSRDGYGYTF. The CDR3 DNA is TGTGCCAGCAGCCAAAGCAGGGACGGCTATGGCTACACCTTC.